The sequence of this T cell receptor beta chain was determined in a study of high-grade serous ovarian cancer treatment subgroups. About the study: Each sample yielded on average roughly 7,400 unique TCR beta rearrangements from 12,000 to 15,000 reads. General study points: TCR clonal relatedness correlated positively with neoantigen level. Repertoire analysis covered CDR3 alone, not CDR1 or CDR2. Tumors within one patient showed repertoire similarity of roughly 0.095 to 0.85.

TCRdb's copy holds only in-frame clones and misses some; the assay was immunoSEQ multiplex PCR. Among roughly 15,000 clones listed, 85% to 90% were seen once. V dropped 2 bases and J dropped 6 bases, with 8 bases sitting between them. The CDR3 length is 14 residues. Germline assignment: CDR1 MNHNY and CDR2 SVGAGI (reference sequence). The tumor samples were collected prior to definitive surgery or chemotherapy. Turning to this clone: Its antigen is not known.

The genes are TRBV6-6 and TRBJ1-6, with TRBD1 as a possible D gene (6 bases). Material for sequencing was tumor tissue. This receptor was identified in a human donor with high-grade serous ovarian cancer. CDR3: CASSYADSNSPLHF. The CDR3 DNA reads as TGTGCCAGCAGTTACGCGGACAGTAATTCACCCCTCCACTTT.